Listed here is a single TCR beta chain. Its antigen remains unknown. The record originates from a study of T cell repertoires in cytomegalovirus infection. Study in general: Public TCR beta signatures were indicative of both CMV infection and a matching HLA type. Notes on the study in general: HLA-C-restricted CMV clonotypes gave the most frequent clonotype in two of eight donors.

V was pared by 0 bases and J by 6 bases, with 14 bases between. The germline V gene encodes CDR1 LNHDA and CDR2 SQIVND (reference sequence). CDR3 length: 15 amino acids. TCRdb independently ran MiXCR on the reads; one entry per CDR3 protein. The sample lists 7,500 to 9,500 distinct CDR3 sequences, roughly 53% occurring once. This chain uses TRBV19 with TRBJ1-1, with D unclear. This clonotype was sampled from a human donor in good health (CMV status not recorded). Some clones in this sample may be carry-over from other donors' samples. Sequences were obtained from PBMCs, sequenced either directly or after in vitro stimulation (not recorded which). The CDR3 nucleotides are TGTGCCAGTAGTATAGATCGCGACCGGGTGGCTGAAGCTTTCTTT. It yields the protein CASSIDRDRVAEAFF.